The 9 T cell receptor beta chains in this list originate from one sample, sequenced in a study of T cell responses to AZD1222 COVID-19 vaccine. TCRdb's table, derived via immunoSEQ multiplex PCR, lists solely in-frame clones and lacks some. Of fewer than 300,000 clones listed, 85% to 95% are singletons. The sample was peripheral blood, taken on day 0 of AZD1222 vaccination. These receptors all stem from an adult in good health.

Only one count was recorded for this clone. The gene calls are TRBV10-3 and TRBJ1-6; the D is unclear. Germline CDR1 ENHRY, CDR2 SYGVKD. The CDR3 extends over 13 amino acids. Trimming cost V 0 bases and J 8 bases, with 5 bases left between them. This chain's CDR3 is CAISESVYSPLHF. The CDR3 DNA follows: TGTGCCATCAGTGAGTCGGTGTATTCACCCCTCCACTTT.

The chain links TRBV7-9 to TRBJ2-3, with D perhaps TRBD2 (5 bases). The CDR3 is 15 residues long. V lost 1 base, J lost 0 bases, and 8 bases lay in between. Germline assignment: CDR1 SEHNR and CDR2 FQNEAQ (reference sequence). CDR3 region: CASSLGGRSTDTQYF. The CDR3 DNA follows: TGTGCCAGCAGCTTAGGAGGGAGAAGCACAGATACGCAGTATTTT.

V usage is TRBV5-5 and J usage is TRBJ2-5; D tentatively reads TRBD1 or TRBD2 (5 bases each). V shed 4 bases and J shed 5 bases, with 18 bases lying between them. Germline loops: CDR1 SGHKS, CDR2 YYEKEE (reference sequence). There are 15 residues in the CDR3. The CDR3 DNA sequence: TGTGCCAGCAGCGGGGGTGGGGCCTTAGGGGAGACCCAGTACTTC. Its protein product is CASSGGGALGETQYF.

The rearrangement links TRBV6-5 to TRBJ1-2, with D perhaps TRBD1 (5 bases). Germline-derived CDR1 and CDR2 are MNHEY and SVGAGI. The CDR3 runs 15 residues. The V gene lost 2 bases and the J gene lost 0 bases, with 10 bases spanning the gap. The CDR3 nucleotides read TGTGCCAGCAGTTACATCGACAGACCTAACTATGGCTACACCTTC. It yields the protein CASSYIDRPNYGYTF.

This clone was counted a few times. This chain connects TRBV19 to TRBJ1-5, with D uncertain. From germline, CDR1 is LNHDA and CDR2 SQIVND (reference sequence). CDR3 length: 15 amino acids. Trimming removed 7 bases at V and 0 bases at J, with 13 bases between. The DNA for the CDR3 is TGTGCCAGTACGATCCGGGGTAGTAGCAATCAGCCCCAGCATTTT. Residues: CASTIRGSSNQPQHF.

CDR3 nucleotide sequence: TGTGCCAGCAGTGAACCTACAGGGAATCGAAATGAAGCTTTCTTT. As protein: CASSEPTGNRNEAFF. V and J are TRBV25-1 and TRBJ1-1; a weak D match, TRBD1 (6 bases). This CDR3 has 15 amino acids. V lost 2 bases to trimming and J lost 7 bases, with 17 bases between them. Per germline, CDR1 MGHDK and CDR2 SYGVNS.

The V call is TRBV16, the J call TRBJ1-2, with D hard to call. V was shortened by 2 bases and J by 0 bases, with 13 bases between the two germline ends. This CDR3 comprises 16 residues. Looked up from germline, CDR1 is KGHSY and CDR2 is FQNENV. DNA of the CDR3: TGTGCCAGCAGCCAAAGCGCACCCGAGCCTAACTATGGCTACACCTTC. Translation: CASSQSAPEPNYGYTF.

The chain uses TRBV19 and TRBJ2-7; D is undetermined. With 5 bases removed from V and 4 bases from J, the gap between germline ends came to 15 bases. This CDR3 has 14 amino acids. Germline V gives CDR1 LNHDA, CDR2 SQIVND (reference sequence). The CDR3 DNA follows: TGTGCCAGTAGTCCCCGGACCGGGCGGTACGAGCAGTACTTC. Protein product: CASSPRTGRYEQYF.

The V gene is TRBV18, the J gene TRBJ1-2; 11 bases align to TRBD1. The trim removed 0 bases at V and 4 bases at J, leaving 4 bases unmatched. The CDR3 runs 16 residues. Germline V gives CDR1 KGHSH, CDR2 LQKENI. This chain's CDR3 is CASSPPLGTGGYGYTF. The CDR3 DNA sequence: TGTGCCAGCTCACCACCCCTCGGGACAGGGGGCTATGGCTACACCTTC.